The 18 T cell receptor beta chains given below trace back to one sample, sequenced in a study of CD4 T cell repertoires in COVID-19. Method: immunoSEQ multiplex PCR; TCRdb's copy keeps in-frame clones and lacks some. Here the sample spans 20,000 to 25,000 clones, roughly 91% being singletons. Sequencing was done directly on freshly isolated, uncultured memory T cells. Sequencing used central memory CD4+ T cells from blood, obtained before the COVID-19 pandemic. The receptors stem from a human donor who had COVID-19.

This sequence joins TRBV28 and TRBJ1-4; TRBD1 aligns across 8 bases. CDR1 MDHEN and CDR2 SYDVKM come from the germline V gene. The CDR3 spans 13 residues. After removal of 1 base from V and 10 bases from J, the junction contained 2 bases not matched to a gene. CDR3 in amino acids: CASSLFRGPKLFF. The DNA for the CDR3 is TGTGCCAGCAGTTTATTCAGGGGGCCAAAACTGTTTTTT.

The rearrangement joins TRBV5-1 to TRBJ2-1, with a possible D match to TRBD2 (5 bases). The CDR3 extends over 13 amino acids. Deletions cut 2 bases from V and 7 bases from J, with 10 bases between. CDR1 and CDR2 from the germline V gene are SGHRS and YFSETQ. The CDR3 loop is CASSFNGENEQFF. DNA for the CDR3: TGCGCCAGCAGCTTCAACGGGGAAAATGAGCAGTTCTTC.

This chain joins TRBV27 and TRBJ1-2; the match to TRBD1 covers 9 bases. J gave up 8 bases and V 0 bases, and 4 bases lay outside the gene matches. The CDR3 totals 14 residues. The V gene's germline CDR1 is MNHEY and CDR2 SMNVEV (reference sequence). The CDR3, as DNA: TGTGCCAGCAGTTTATCGGGACAGGGACAAGGCTACACCTTC. It specifies CASSLSGQGQGYTF.

This chain uses TRBV14 with TRBJ2-2; D remains unclear. V was pared by 1 base and J by 4 bases, with 7 bases between. This CDR3 spans 14 amino acids. The germline CDR1 and CDR2 sequences are SGHDN and FVKESK. CDR3 sequence: CASSQVYSTGELFF. CDR3 sequence (DNA): TGTGCCAGCAGCCAAGTGTATTCCACCGGGGAGCTGTTTTTT.

The genes are TRBV5-1 and TRBJ2-5; 12 positions agree with TRBD2. From germline, CDR1 is SGHRS and CDR2 YFSETQ. Unmatched junction bases numbered 8, after V lost 3 bases and J lost 5 bases. This CDR3 is built from 16 residues. The CDR3 DNA follows: TGCGCCAGCAGCTCTAGCGGGGGGGCCCGGTGGGAGACCCAGTACTTC. Translation gives CASSSSGGARWETQYF.

The chain is built from TRBV5-1 and TRBJ2-3; weak D call: TRBD1 (7 bases). Germline assignment: CDR1 SGHRS and CDR2 YFSETQ. V shed 4 bases and J shed 5 bases, with 23 bases lying between them. This CDR3 spans 17 amino acids. CDR3 coding DNA: TGCGCCAGCAGCCCCCCGTGGCAGGGGGAGGATGGAGATACGCAGTATTTT. Amino acids: CASSPPWQGEDGDTQYF.

The rearrangement links TRBV29-1 to TRBJ1-1, with D hard to call. This CDR3 comprises 12 residues. Germline V gene sequence: CDR1 SQVTM, CDR2 ANQGSEA. Deletions cut 7 bases from V and 5 bases from J, with 14 bases between. For the CDR3, the DNA is TGCAGCGGAGAGGAGGTAGGGACTGAAGCTTTCTTT. Translation gives CSGEEVGTEAFF.

V usage is TRBV10-3 and J usage is TRBJ2-3; 7 nucleotides agree with TRBD1. The ends lost 4 bases at V and 3 bases at J; junction bases unmatched: 4. This CDR3 contains 14 residues. The germline gives CDR1 ENHRY, CDR2 SYGVKD. CDR3 protein: CAISVSTGTDTQYF. The DNA of the CDR3 is TGTGCCATCAGTGTTTCGACAGGGACAGATACGCAGTATTTT.

This sequence joins TRBV2 and TRBJ2-7; D perhaps matches TRBD1 (5 bases). This CDR3 has 14 amino acids. The V gene's germline CDR1 is SNHLY and CDR2 FYNNEI. V lost 6 bases and J 0 bases, leaving 12 bases between the germline ends. For the CDR3, the DNA is TGTGCCAGCAGCCCCAGGGTGAGCTCCTACGAGCAGTACTTC. Translating it yields CASSPRVSSYEQYF.

The rearrangement uses TRBV7-2 and TRBJ2-1; 9 bases align to TRBD1. CDR3 size: 14 residues. V gave up 9 bases and J gave up 7 bases; unmatched junction bases: 10. Germline CDR1 and CDR2: SGHTA and FQGNSA. The CDR3 nucleotides are TGTGCCAGTAAAGGGGGACAGGGCTCAAATGAGCAGTTCTTC. Protein product: CASKGGQGSNEQFF.

The J gene is TRBJ1-5, the V gene TRBV12-5, with a tentative D call TRBD1 (6 bases). This CDR3 spans 12 amino acids. The ends were cut back, 1 base at V and 9 bases at J, with 7 bases in the middle. CDR1 is LGHNT and CDR2 is FRNRAP in the germline V gene. The CDR3 bases are TGTGCTAGTGGTTTGGAACAGGGGCCCCAGCATTTT. Translation: CASGLEQGPQHF.

The J gene is TRBJ2-2, the V gene TRBV19; tentatively, D is TRBD1 (7 bases). Germline V lookup: CDR1 LNHDA, CDR2 SQIVND (reference sequence). This CDR3 is 17 amino acids long. Trimming cost V 5 bases and J 0 bases, with 16 bases left between them. The CDR3 sequence: CASSYGGGSSNTGELFF. The CDR3 region has the DNA TGTGCCAGTAGTTATGGAGGGGGCAGCTCGAACACCGGGGAGCTGTTTTTT.

This chain uses TRBV7-3 with TRBJ1-6; possibly TRBD1 for D (5 bases). This CDR3 comprises 14 residues. V gave up 4 bases and J gave up 10 bases, with 14 bases separating them. CDR1 SGHTA and CDR2 FQGTGA come from the germline V gene. CDR3 loop: CASSYGEGWSPLHF. CDR3 coding DNA: TGTGCCAGCAGCTACGGGGAGGGGTGGTCACCCCTCCACTTT.

This clone appeared a single time. This chain links TRBV21-1 with TRBJ1-2; TRBD1, the table's D call, was not compared with the DNA. TRBV21-1 is flagged as a pseudogene. The CDR3 is 15 residues long. CDR3: CASSKVGQAIYGYTF. The CDR3 nucleotides read TGTGCCAGCAGCAAAGTCGGACAGGCGATCTATGGCTACACCTTC.

A single count supports this clone. The chain carries TRBV28 and TRBJ1-2; possible D gene TRBD1, 5 bases. The CDR3 loop spans 12 amino acids. With 6 bases removed from V and 2 bases from J, the gap between germline ends came to 7 bases. Germline-derived CDR1 and CDR2 are MDHEN and SYDVKM. CDR3 residues: CASRSGNYGYTF. In DNA, the CDR3 is TGTGCCAGCAGGTCAGGGAACTATGGCTACACCTTC.

This clone was counted a few times. This rearrangement joins TRBV6-1 to TRBJ1-5; unclear D gene. There are 13 residues in the CDR3. The V gene lost 6 bases and the J gene lost 5 bases, with 11 bases spanning the gap. The germline V gene has CDR1 MNHNS and CDR2 SASEGT. CDR3 in DNA: TGTGCCAGCAGAAGACAACACGATCAGCCCCAGCATTTT. This codes for CASRRQHDQPQHF.

The chain joins TRBV6-5 to TRBJ2-5; D is perhaps TRBD2 (5 bases). V lost 5 bases to trimming and J lost 1 base, with 14 bases between them. CDR3 length equals 15 residues. Germline CDR1 is MNHEY and CDR2 is SVGAGI. CDR3: CASSQQPGIQETQYF. CDR3 bases: TGTGCCAGCAGTCAACAACCGGGAATCCAAGAGACCCAGTACTTC.

This chain connects TRBV6-1 to TRBJ2-5, with TRBD2 matching over 9 bases. The J call may not be correct, given that the DNA end is closer to TRBJ2-7. The CDR3 runs 17 residues. Germline assignment: CDR1 MNHNS and CDR2 SASEGT. The CDR3 nucleotides are TGTGCCAGCAGTGAAGGCCTAGGCCTAGCGGGGTTCTACGAGCAGTACTTC. As protein: CASSEGLGLAGFYEQYF.